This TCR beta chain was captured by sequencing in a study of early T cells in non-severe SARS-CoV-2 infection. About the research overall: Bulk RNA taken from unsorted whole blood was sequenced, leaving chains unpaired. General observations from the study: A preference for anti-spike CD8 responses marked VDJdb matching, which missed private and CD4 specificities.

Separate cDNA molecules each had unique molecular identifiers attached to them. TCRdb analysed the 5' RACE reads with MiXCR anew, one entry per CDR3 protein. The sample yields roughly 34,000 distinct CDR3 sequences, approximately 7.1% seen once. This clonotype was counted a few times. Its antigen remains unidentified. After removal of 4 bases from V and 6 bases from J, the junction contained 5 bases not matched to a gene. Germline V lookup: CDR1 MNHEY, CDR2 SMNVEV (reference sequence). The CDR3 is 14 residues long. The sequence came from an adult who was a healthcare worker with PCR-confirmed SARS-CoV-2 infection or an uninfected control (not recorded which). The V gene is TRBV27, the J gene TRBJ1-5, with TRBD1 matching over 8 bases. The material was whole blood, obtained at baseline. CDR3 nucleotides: TGTGCCAGCAGTTCGGGACAGGCCGTTCAGCCCCAGCATTTT. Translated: CASSSGQAVQPQHF.